The rows below give T cell receptor beta chains drawn from one sample of a study of blood T cell repertoires in COVID-19. Assay: immunoSEQ multiplex PCR; the TCRdb copy retains only in-frame clones and omits some. This sample yields around 130,000 clones, of which over 85% are seen a single time; more than 3% belongs to the top ten. Specimen: peripheral blood. These receptor sequences come from a man aged 45-65 years with active COVID-19. Both conserved end residues are part of each CDR3. D genes are given only for firm matches. Clone size is stated in some rows and not others, as once, few, many or a class when expanded.

J gene | clone size | D gene | V gene | CDR3 DNA | CDR3 protein
TRBJ2-1 | . | . | TRBV11-3 | TGTGCCAGCAGCGAGGGTAGGGTGACTAGAACAGACTACAATGAGCAGTTCTTC | CASSEGRVTRTDYNEQFF
TRBJ2-5 | . | TRBD2 | TRBV15 | TGTGCCACCAGGAAGGGAGAGGCGCGGGGGACCCTCCAAGAGACCCAGTACTTC | CATRKGEARGTLQETQYF
TRBJ2-7 | once | TRBD1 | TRBV28 | TGTGCCAGCAGTCCAGGACAGGATCCCTACGAGCAGTACTTC | CASSPGQDPYEQYF
TRBJ2-5 | . | . | TRBV27 | TGTGCCAGCAGTTTATCGTGGACATTCCAAGAGACCCAGTACTTC | CASSLSWTFQETQYF
TRBJ1-2 | once | . | TRBV30 | TGTGCCTGGAGTGTAACAGGGATTGGCTATGGCTACACCTTC | CAWSVTGIGYGYTF
TRBJ1-5 | . | . | TRBV30 | TGTGCCTGGATTCTTCGGAGGGGCTGGCAGCCCCAGCATTTT | CAWILRRGWQPQHF
TRBJ2-7 | . | TRBD1 | TRBV6-5 | TGTGCCAGCAGGCCGGGACAGGGCTACGAGCAGTACTTC | CASRPGQGYEQYF
TRBJ2-5 | . | TRBD2 | TRBV2 | TGTGCCAGCAGTGAAACCCTAGCGGGTGGCGGGGAGACCCAGTACTTC | CASSETLAGGGETQYF
TRBJ2-3 | . | . | TRBV11-3 | TGTGCCAGCAGCCTCGGACAGACATTCACAGATACGCAGTATTTT | CASSLGQTFTDTQYF
TRBJ1-1 | . | TRBD1 | TRBV30 | TGTGCCTGCCTGGGACAGGGGCGTGAAGCTTTCTTT | CACLGQGREAFF
TRBJ2-1 | . | TRBD2 | TRBV27 | TGTGCCAGTGGCCCCCTAGCGGAAGTATACAATGAGCAGTTCTTC | CASGPLAEVYNEQFF
TRBJ1-6 | . | . | TRBV30 | TGTGCCTGGAGCAGTGGGGGCCCTAATTCACCCCTCCACTTT | CAWSSGGPNSPLHF
TRBJ1-2 | once | TRBD1 | TRBV11-2 | TGTGCCAGCAGCTTAGAGGGACAGGGAGCCTATGGCTACACCTTC | CASSLEGQGAYGYTF
TRBJ2-2 | . | . | TRBV18 | TGTGCCAGCTCGCCTTACACAGTCACCGGGGAGCTGTTTTTT | CASSPYTVTGELFF
TRBJ2-5 | . | TRBD2 | TRBV19 | TGTGCCAGTAGTGAGACTAGCGGGGGGGAGACCCAGTACTTC | CASSETSGGETQYF
TRBJ2-3 | once | TRBD2 | TRBV4-2 | TGTGCCAGCAGCCAAGTATCTAGCGGGGCTAGCACAGATACGCAGTATTTT | CASSQVSSGASTDTQYF
TRBJ2-2 | . | TRBD2 | TRBV5-8 | TGTGCCAGCAGCAGGGGACTAGCGGGAGCCGGGGAGCTGTTTTTT | CASSRGLAGAGELFF
TRBJ2-1 | . | . | TRBV6-5 | TGTGCCAGCAGTTACGCAGCAGGGGATTACAATGAGCAGTTCTTC | CASSYAAGDYNEQFF
TRBJ1-2 | . | TRBD1 | TRBV19 | TGTGCCAGTAGTAAAGGGACAGGGTCTAACTATGGCTACACCTTC | CASSKGTGSNYGYTF
TRBJ2-3 | . | TRBD1 | TRBV9 | TGTGCCAGCAGCGAGACAGGGGGCATAGATACGCAGTATTTT | CASSETGGIDTQYF
TRBJ1-1 | . | . | TRBV5-5 | TGTGCCAGCAGCCCCCCACAGGGTCTCCAAACTGAAGCTTTCTTT | CASSPPQGLQTEAFF
TRBJ2-6 | . | TRBD1 | TRBV15 | TGTGCCTCGCAGGGGGCGATCTCTGGGGCCAACGTCCTGACTTTC | CASQGAISGANVLTF
TRBJ2-5 | . | TRBD2 | TRBV5-5 | TGTGCCAGCAGCTCCGGGACTAGCGATGAGACCCAGTACTTC | CASSSGTSDETQYF